Detailed here is one T cell receptor (beta chain). It was with 60 Vbeta and 13 Jbeta primers that the PCR ran. This table comes from immunoSEQ multiplex PCR, and its TCRdb copy is limited to in-frame clones, with some not included. This sample's table has roughly 200,000 clones. These data are taken from a study of cytomegalovirus exposure and HLA in healthy donors. Germline lookup yields CDR1 LGHNA and CDR2 YSLEER. V gave up 1 base and J gave up 0 bases, with 9 bases separating them. The CDR3 has 15 residues. The sequence was collected from a man aged 30-40 years in good health and CMV-seronegative. The sequenced sample consisted of PBMCs. The gene calls are TRBV4-3 and TRBJ1-1; D uncertain. The CDR3 region is CASSQAPGVNTEAFF. The CDR3 bases are TGCGCCAGCAGCCAAGCCCCGGGAGTGAACACTGAAGCTTTCTTT.